Here is one TCR beta chain with its context. Its antigen is currently unknown. This entry is derived from a study of blood T cells in healthy people across ages. General observations from the study: In the absence of known donor CMV status, changes in expanded clonotypes were possibly confounded. More naive CD4+ cells and higher diversity marked long-lived donors relative to aged donors.

Each donor supplied 7.5 to 10 milliliters of peripheral blood. Germline V CDR1 and CDR2: MNHEY, SMNVEV (reference sequence). V shed 6 bases and J 4 bases; nucleotides not matched to a gene: 11. The CDR3 contains 15 residues. Sample-barcoded 5' priming and a J-beta primer mix drove a second PCR of about 6 to 12 cycles. TCRdb re-called the 5' RACE reads with MiXCR, one entry per CDR3 protein. This sample has roughly 1,100,000 distinct CDR3 sequences; less than 25% occur once, and the top ten carry about 0.72%. These data were also reused for a study on T cells of mothers and their children.

This TCR derives from a girl aged 2 to 9 in good health. V is TRBV27 and J is TRBJ1-2; 7 positions agree with TRBD1. Sample: blood. In nucleotides, the CDR3 is TGTGCCAGCAGCCCTACCGAAGGGACAGTCTATGGCTACACCTTC. Protein sequence: CASSPTEGTVYGYTF.